The table lists the clone carrying this TCR beta chain with a count of one. Its target is not known. The data belong to a study of T cell responses to AZD1222 COVID-19 vaccine. Regarding the study as a whole: The study sampled repertoires only after the peak T cell response. Breadth and depth of Spike-specific TCRs rose after two AZD1222 doses. Reportedly, nearly half the spike-specific TCRs target unmutated variant regions.

This CDR3 contains 14 residues. Germline V gene sequence: CDR1 KGHSH, CDR2 LQKENI. V gave up 3 bases and J gave up 7 bases, with 10 bases separating them. Assay: immunoSEQ multiplex PCR; the TCRdb copy retains only in-frame clones and omits some. Of under 200,000 clones listed, about 92% are singletons. This clonotype originated in an adult in good health. Source: peripheral blood, taken on day 0 of MenACWY control vaccination. V usage is TRBV18 and J usage is TRBJ1-6; D remains unclear. The CDR3 DNA sequence: TGTGCCAGCTCACCGGGCGTACGGAATTCACCCCTCCACTTT. Amino acid sequence: CASSPGVRNSPLHF.